This T cell receptor beta chain was found in a study of T-cell reconstitution after alpha-beta-depleted transplantation in children. Study-wide results and limits: From newly produced T cells came most of the T-cell counts and diversity one year after transplant. There were some patients whose high TCRbeta diversity at day 60 came from surviving recipient T cells and thymic progenitors. At around two months after transplant, the alpha-beta T cells were reportedly derived from several hundred expanded clones that came from non-depleted graft cells.

This clonotype was recorded a few times. No antigen is known for it. CDR3 length: 14 amino acids. V was pared by 6 bases and J by 0 bases, with 14 bases between. The germline V gene has CDR1 SQVTM and CDR2 ANQGSEA. Unique molecular identifiers were incorporated into the prepared TCRbeta library. Using its own MiXCR run on the PCR reads, TCRdb lists one record per CDR3 protein. The table includes about 580,000 distinct CDR3 sequences, 23% detected once. The rearrangement links TRBV29-1 to TRBJ1-2, with D possibly matching TRBD1 (6 bases). Material: PBMCs, mostly from graft donor cells, obtained 360 days after TCRalphabeta/CD19-depleted stem cell transplant. The sequence was obtained from a boy younger than two who had a stem cell transplant for acute myeloid leukemia, so the T cells may come from the graft donor. The CDR3 loop reads CSVEEGGANYGYTF. The DNA of the CDR3 is TGCAGCGTCGAGGAGGGGGGCGCTAACTATGGCTACACCTTC. Drawing the rest from reference TRBV29-1 and TRBJ1-2, the complete variable domain is SAVISQKPSRDICQRGTSLTIQCQVDSQVTMMFWYRQQPGQSLTLIATANQGSEATYESGFVIDKFPISRPNLTFSTLTVSNMSPEDSSIYLCSVEEGGANYGYTFGSGTRLTVV.